The entry that follows covers one T cell receptor beta chain sequence. Its specificity is not known. This entry is derived from a study of siplizumab effects on memory and regulatory T cells. General study results and limits: Contribution to the alloresponse seemed major for naive T cells, which also seemed more diverse than memory cells. Suppressive activity of Tregs proliferating in siplizumab cultures remained unconfirmed.

Approximately 10^5 TCR templates underwent assay in every sample. Generated by immunoSEQ multiplex PCR, the TCRdb table keeps only in-frame clones and is missing some. The sample gives tens of thousands of clones, around four fifths of which show up once; less than 4% is in the top ten. V shed 11 bases and J shed 2 bases, with 15 bases lying between them. In germline, CDR1 is SNHLY, CDR2 FYNNEI. The CDR3 loop spans 13 amino acids. The TCR comes from a human donor in good health. Sequencing input: memory CD4+ T cells sorted from blood. The rearrangement uses TRBV2 and TRBJ1-2; D gene ambiguous. The CDR3 loop reads CARRVGSNYGYTF. The CDR3 coding sequence is TGTGCCCGCCGCGTCGGATCGAACTATGGCTACACCTTC.